This entry concerns a single TCR beta chain. Its specific antigen is unknown. Per-base qualities were not stored, and no clone one base away is much larger. The method behind the library was multiplex PCR. Sequencing was performed on an Illumina HiSeq 4000. To build TCR beta libraries, CDR3 regions were amplified by Arm-PCR using iRepertoire HTBI primers. PCR products were gel purified before sequencing. As for the authors' bioinformatics: A total of some 65 TRBV and 14 TRBJ segments were identified across samples and were used for gene usage analysis of CDR3 amino acid clonotypes. COPE and FqMerger were used to merge filtered high-quality paired reads into contigs. Contigs were aligned with BLAST to IMGT TRBV, TRBD and TRBJ reference genes, and CDR3 was defined per IMGT. Clonotypes above 0.1% frequency were classified as highly expanded clones. Shannon entropy served as the measure of repertoire diversity, while the Gini coefficient captured V-J evenness. A clonotype was considered public if more than one individual shared it. Clones were called with MiXCR by TCRdb after fastp trimmed the public reads at Q25, and only in-frame beta chains were retained. For every CDR3 protein sequence, its rows merge into one entry that carries the most common genes and DNA. The V and J calls, along with clone size, are taken from TCRdb and not from the paper's own processing. This sample lists 550,000 to 600,000 distinct CDR3 sequences; roughly 15% were detected once. The ten top clones hold around 12% of the sample.

This entry comes from a study of regulatory T cells in long-lasting Graves disease (dated by TCRdb to the early 2020s). For the wider study: Patients with newly diagnosed Graves' disease had been on antithyroid drugs for under 3 months. Patients with persistent Graves' disease were compared with patients with newly diagnosed Graves' disease using TCR sequencing and RNA sequencing of peripheral blood. The study was conducted in China and was registered as a clinical trial. A total of about 35 samples underwent TCR sequencing, from some 13 patients with persistent Graves' disease and 20 or so patients with newly diagnosed Graves' disease.

Study-wide conclusions, independent of this receptor: Peripheral blood alone was examined, since thyroid tissue, which constituted the primary lesion, could not be accessed. A larger number of public clonotypes was shared among persistent patients (about 2,700) than among newly diagnosed patients (roughly 1,000). Lower TCR Shannon entropy and fewer highly expanded clones were observed in persistent Graves' disease patients than in newly diagnosed patients, which suggested clonal expansion. The small sample size was acknowledged by the authors as a limitation that may reduce accuracy. Only the TCR beta chain was sequenced and analyzed. TRBV28, TRBJ1-2 and TRBJ2-5 were preferentially used in persistent disease, while TRBV20-1 and TRBJ2-1 were favored in newly diagnosed disease.

Trimming removed 5 bases from V and 6 bases from J, leaving 14 bases between the germline ends. Taken from cysteine to phenylalanine, the CDR3 has 13 residues. The CDR3 DNA has 39 bases and is translated from base 1. The germline V gene supplies CDR1 MRHNA and CDR2 SNTAGT. The time point tag for this specimen amounts to: newly diagnosed GD, antithyroid drugs for less than 3 months. RNA was extracted from PBMCs in TRIzol for both TCR sequencing and RNA sequencing. The diagnosis of Graves' disease followed American Thyroid Association guidelines. Patients were recruited from an endocrinology department in Xi'an, China. Each patient gave roughly 10 milliliters of peripheral blood, collected in an EDTA anticoagulant tube. Ficoll Paque Plus density gradient separation was used to isolate PBMCs, and no additional T cell sorting was done. An Agilent 2100 Bioanalyzer and agarose gel were used to check RNA quality, and a NanoDrop 2000 was used to measure RNA concentration.

These data were also filed under a second study, of T cells in Graves' hyperthyroidism and ophthalmopathy. Per the second study: A patient counted as having stable Graves' hyperthyroidism if no progression to ophthalmopathy occurred over 18 months of follow-up. Hyperthyroidism patients were newly diagnosed, with disease duration under 2 months, and aged 18 to 65 years. The study excluded patients with uncontrolled infections, other autoimmune diseases, pregnancy or lactation. Diagnoses relied on clinical symptoms, serum thyroxine and TRAb, thyroid ultrasound and orbital computed tomography. The first round of RT-PCR for the TCR CDR3 was performed with the HTBI primer set and the Qiagen OneStep RT-PCR kit. Most expanded thyroid clonotypes (frequency above 0.001) were also found in blood, which suggests that blood repertoires may mirror thyroid immune responses. A 13 V-J signature model separated ophthalmopathy from stable hyperthyroidism, with 87.88% sensitivity and 81.08% specificity in cross-validation and 80%/75% in testing. In validation, progression to ophthalmopathy was predicted by the model with 55% to 71% sensitivity and just over 72% specificity, a median of around 5.9 months before onset. To identify distinguishing TCR V-J signatures, a discovery cohort of some 99 patients was used, comprising under 45 with Graves' ophthalmopathy and about 59 with stable Graves' hyperthyroidism. Prospective prediction of ophthalmopathy was tested in an independent validation cohort of approximately 18 hyperthyroidism patients and 15 to 17 patients who later progressed to ophthalmopathy. The approximately 100 discovery patients were randomly divided into training and test sets at a 7:3 ratio. The study also compared thyroid tissue and blood T-cell repertoires from several Graves' hyperthyroidism patients. After sampling, hyperthyroidism patients received methimazole starting at 30 mg daily, and ophthalmopathy patients received high-dose intravenous methylprednisolone. Libraries were constructed in a second round of multiplex PCR, after which size selection and purification were performed. Paired-end sequencing of the libraries was performed with 100 bp reads on an Illumina HiSeq2000. SOAPnuke was used to process the raw data, with reads discarded if the reads contained adapters or uncalled bases, had a mean Phred below 15, or lacked an exact constant-primer or identifier match. COPE v1.2.5 was used to merge high-quality paired reads, and clonotypes were defined as unique nucleotide sequences. Clonotypes were aligned to IMGT TRBV, TRBD and TRBJ reference segments using MiTCR v1.1. The analysis was restricted to V-J combinations with a frequency above 0.0001, which together covered just over 98% of the repertoires. The TCS score was defined as F50 (clonal expansion) divided by E x V (chaos), with BLOSUM62-based TCRdist calculated between CDR3 peptides within each V-J. Welch's t-statistics and random forest reduced just over 500 V-J features to roughly 13, which were used in a naive Bayes classifier (R e1071). Sample size was not statistically predetermined, and investigators were not blinded to group allocation. According to the paper, TCR Vbeta CDR3 sequencing was carried out on about 140 peripheral blood samples, which came from about 45 ophthalmopathy, fewer than 80 hyperthyroidism and roughly 17 progressor patients.

Recombination linked TRBV6-4 to TRBJ2-7, with no confidently assigned D gene. Sequencing was performed on peripheral blood mononuclear cells (PBMCs), taken at new diagnosis, from a patient treated with antithyroid drugs. This sequence originates from a man between 18 and 35 years old with Graves disease. Donor details come from another sample of the same person, matched by shared clones. This receptor carries the CDR3 CASSLYPLGEQYF. The bases read TGTGCCAGCAGTTTGTATCCCCTGGGCGAGCAGTACTTC.